This TCR beta chain was obtained from a study of T cells in Graves' hyperthyroidism and ophthalmopathy. At the level of the study: Pretreatment peripheral blood was obtained at initial diagnosis.

The CDR3 covers 16 residues. J lost 6 bases, V lost 1 base, and 6 bases had no gene match. Germline V gene sequence: CDR1 SGHTA, CDR2 FQGTGA. General observations from the study: Onset of ophthalmopathy came a median roughly 6.5 months after the model predicted it.

Using RNA transcripts as the source, TCR beta CDR3 regions were amplified. In the first-round RT-PCR of the TCR CDR3, the HTBI primer set was used. Each CDR3 protein is one row after TCRdb ran MiXCR on the multiplex PCR reads. The sample records some 350,000 distinct CDR3 sequences, nearly 15% being singletons. Ophthalmopathy patients showed a Clinical Activity Score of at least 3, NOSPECS grade of at least 4 and duration under 3 months. Orbital computed tomography and thyroid ultrasound, together with serum TRAb and thyroxine and clinical symptoms, were used for diagnoses. Of note for this clonotype: Its antigen is as yet unknown.

This chain joins TRBV7-3 and TRBJ2-2; the match to TRBD1 covers 9 bases. The sequenced sample consisted of blood. This sequence was found in a woman aged 55-69 years with Graves' ophthalmopathy. This CDR3 is CASSLMGQGSAGELFF. The CDR3 DNA sequence: TGTGCCAGCAGCTTAATGGGACAGGGCAGCGCCGGGGAGCTGTTTTTT.